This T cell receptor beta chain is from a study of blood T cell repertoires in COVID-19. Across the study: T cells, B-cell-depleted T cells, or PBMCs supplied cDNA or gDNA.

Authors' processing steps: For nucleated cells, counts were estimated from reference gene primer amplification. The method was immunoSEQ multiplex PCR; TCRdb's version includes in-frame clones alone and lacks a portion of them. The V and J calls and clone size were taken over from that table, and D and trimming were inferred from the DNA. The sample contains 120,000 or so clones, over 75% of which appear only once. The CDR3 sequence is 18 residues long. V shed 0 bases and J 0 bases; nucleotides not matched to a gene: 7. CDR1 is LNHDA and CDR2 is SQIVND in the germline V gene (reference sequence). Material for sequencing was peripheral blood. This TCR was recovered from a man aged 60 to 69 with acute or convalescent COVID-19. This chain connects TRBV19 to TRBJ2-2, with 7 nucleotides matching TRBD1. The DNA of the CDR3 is TGTGCCAGTAGTATAGATCAGGGGACAGTGGCGAACACCGGGGAGCTGTTTTTT. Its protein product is CASSIDQGTVANTGELFF. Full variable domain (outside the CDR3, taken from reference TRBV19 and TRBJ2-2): DGGITQSPKYLFRKEGQNVTLSCEQNLNHDAMYWYRQDPGQGLRLIYYSQIVNDFQKGDIAEGYSVSREKKESFPLTVTSAQKNPTAFYLCASSIDQGTVANTGELFFGEGSRLTVL.